Below, 8 T cell receptor beta chains from the same sample are listed, as sequenced in a study of breast tumors, draining lymph nodes, adjacent tissues. Breast cancer patients provided tissue from their axillary draining lymph nodes. TCRdb reprocessed the multiplex PCR reads via MiXCR and lists one record per CDR3 protein. The table lists 120,000 or so distinct CDR3 sequences, less than 20% of them singletons. Sample: axillary lymph node tissue. These receptors were collected from a female donor with breast cancer. Some clones in this sample may be carry-over from other donors' samples.

The sample holds many counts of this clonotype. The chain employs TRBV2 and TRBJ2-3, with no clear D. Germline V gene lookup returns CDR1 SNHLY and CDR2 FYNNEI. V shed 3 bases and J shed 5 bases, with 6 bases lying between them. The CDR3 loop spans 12 amino acids. CDR3 coding DNA: TGTGCCAGCAGTGACGGTTTAGATACGCAGTATTTT. Translated, it gives CASSDGLDTQYF.

This clonotype was counted at least ten times. The chain is built from TRBV20-1 and TRBJ1-4; TRBD1 aligns across 10 bases. Trimming removed 6 bases from V and 4 bases from J; junction bases left unmatched: 11. The CDR3 consists of 16 residues. CDR1 DFQATT and CDR2 SNEGSKA come from the germline V gene (reference sequence). The CDR3 coding sequence is TGCAGTGCCGATTCATTCGACAGGGGGCGTAATGAAAAACTGTTTTTT. Amino acids: CSADSFDRGRNEKLFF.

This clonotype was seen a handful of times. The gene calls are TRBV6-1 and TRBJ1-3, with 10 nucleotides matching TRBD1. The trim removed 1 base at V and 5 bases at J, leaving 2 bases unmatched. From germline, CDR1 is MNHNS and CDR2 SASEGT. The CDR3 has 15 amino acids. This CDR3 is CASSEGGQGRNTIYF. In DNA form, the CDR3 reads TGTGCCAGCAGTGAAGGGGGACAGGGGCGAAACACCATATATTTT.

At least ten counts were recorded for this clonotype. V gene TRBV7-3 combines with J gene TRBJ2-2, with TRBD1 matching 7 bases. There are 18 residues in the CDR3. The germline V gene has CDR1 SGHTA and CDR2 FQGTGA. V was pared by 5 bases and J by 0 bases, with 12 bases of the junction left unmatched. The CDR3 loop is CASSKYGTVASNTGELFF. The CDR3 region has the DNA TGTGCCAGCAGCAAATATGGGACAGTTGCATCGAACACCGGGGAGCTGTTTTTT.

For this clonotype: This may be a read error, as it is one base from a much larger clone. The chain recombines TRBV6-5 with TRBJ2-5, with TRBD2 matching 10 bases. Germline V gives CDR1 MNHEY, CDR2 SVGAGI. Germline trimming cut 6 bases from V and 5 bases from J; bases unmatched to any gene: 9. The CDR3 extends over 15 amino acids. The CDR3, as DNA: TGTGCCAGCAGACCTAGCGGGAGAATCAGTGAGACCCAGTACTTC. This encodes CASRPSGRISETQYF.

The sample holds many counts of this clonotype. The CDR3 protein is CATSDYGGETQYF. The CDR3 DNA reads TGTGCCACCAGTGATTACGGGGGAGAGACCCAGTACTTC. The chain recombines TRBV24-1 with TRBJ2-5; the D gene is possibly TRBD2 (6 bases). Germline loops: CDR1 KGHDR, CDR2 SFDVKD. Trimming left V 2 bases short and J 4 bases short, with 7 bases between. This CDR3 is 13 amino acids long.

Note on this clonotype: Being one base from a much bigger clone, this may be a read error. The chain employs TRBV6-2 or TRBV6-3 and TRBJ2-7; maybe TRBD2 (6 bases). Germline V gives CDR1 MNHEY, CDR2 SVGEGT. The CDR3 sequence is 15 residues long. The CDR3, as DNA: TGTGCCAGCACGGAACCGGGAGCAAATTCCTGCGAGCAGTACTTC. It translates to CASTEPGANSCEQYF.

A word on this clonotype: This may be a read error, as it is one base from a much larger clone. The V and J genes are TRBV10-2 and TRBJ2-7, with a weak D call TRBD2 (5 bases). This CDR3 region has 13 residues. CDR1 and CDR2 (germline): WSHSY, SAAADI. Trimming left V 2 bases short and J 4 bases short, with 9 bases between. In DNA, the CDR3 is TGCGCCAGCAGTGAGGGCGACTATTACGAGCAGTACTTC. Protein: CASSEGDYYEQYF.